This TCR beta chain was captured by sequencing in a study of beta chain features in type 1 diabetes. This clone was counted a few times. The antigen remains unidentified. J was trimmed by 5 bases and V by 5 bases; bases with no gene match: 11. CDR3 length: 15 residues. Germline CDR1 MDHEN, CDR2 SYDVKM. Overall study results and limits: The study found that naive, central memory and Treg TCRB repertoires appeared more similar in patients than in healthy donors.

The investigators reverse transcribed all of the isolated RNA, so they sequenced expressed TCRB transcripts. Naive, central memory and regulatory T cell samples averaged roughly 3.7 million reads. Measured with immunoSEQ multiplex PCR; TCRdb has only the in-frame clones, and not every one. The table shows around 310,000 clones, with around 10% occurring only once. The V gene is TRBV28, the J gene TRBJ2-7; TRBD1 matches at 8 bases. The sequence was collected from a woman under 40 in good health. The source material was naive CD4+ T cells from blood. The CDR3 here is CASSSGGTGLHEQYF. The CDR3 coding sequence is TGTGCCAGCAGTAGTGGTGGGACAGGACTTCACGAGCAGTACTTC.